This section outlines one T cell receptor (beta chain) sequence together with its context. This sample is part of a study of CD8+ T cells in alopecia areata. The sample's treatment: oral pan-JAK inhibitor, 5-10 mg twice daily. The germline CDR1 and CDR2 sequences are LNHNV and YYDKDF (reference sequence). V lost 3 bases and J lost 2, with 12 bases in between. The CDR3 consists of 15 residues. TCR sequencing used cDNA made by reverse transcription of extracted RNA. Sequencing was performed with immunoSEQ multiplex PCR; in TCRdb, only in-frame clones are kept and a portion is missing. This table holds approximately 180,000 clones, about three fifths found once.

The chain combines TRBV15 with TRBJ2-3, with D uncertain. The clonotype comes from a human donor with alopecia areata. Here the sequenced sample was CD4+ T cells sorted from blood, taken at week 24, from a patient treated with tofacitinib. The CDR3 reads CATSSSRVDTDTQYF. In DNA form, the CDR3 reads TGTGCCACCAGCAGTAGCAGAGTTGACACAGATACGCAGTATTTT.